This TCR beta chain was recovered during a study of cytomegalovirus exposure and HLA in healthy donors. The study ran its PCR with 60 Vbeta and 13 Jbeta primers. Produced via immunoSEQ multiplex PCR; TCRdb's table is partial and in-frame only. The sample lists about 210,000 clones, about nine tenths occurring once. CDR1 is SGDLS and CDR2 is YYNGEE in the germline V gene. This CDR3 spans 15 amino acids. With 0 bases clipped from V and 4 bases from J, the junction kept 4 bases outside the gene matches. This rearrangement joins TRBV9 to TRBJ2-7; 10 nucleotides agree with TRBD1. Specimen: PBMCs. The sequence was collected from a boy aged 2 to 10 in good health and CMV-seronegative. The CDR3 spells CASSVGTGGTYEQYF. The CDR3 region has the DNA TGTGCCAGCAGCGTAGGGACAGGGGGAACATACGAGCAGTACTTC.